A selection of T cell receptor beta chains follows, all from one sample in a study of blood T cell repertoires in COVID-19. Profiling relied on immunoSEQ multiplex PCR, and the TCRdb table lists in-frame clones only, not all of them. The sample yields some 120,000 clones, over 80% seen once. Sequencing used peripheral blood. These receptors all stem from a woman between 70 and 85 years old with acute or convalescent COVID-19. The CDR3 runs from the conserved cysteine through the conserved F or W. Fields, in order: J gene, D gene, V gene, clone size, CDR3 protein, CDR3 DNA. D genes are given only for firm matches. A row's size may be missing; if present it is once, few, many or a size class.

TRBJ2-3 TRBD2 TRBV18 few CASSPSLREGGTDTQYF TGTGCCAGCTCACCATCGTTGCGGGAGGGCGGGACAGATACGCAGTATTTT
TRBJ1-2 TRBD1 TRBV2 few CASRDGTGGRYTF TGTGCCAGCAGAGACGGGACAGGGGGCCGCTACACCTTC
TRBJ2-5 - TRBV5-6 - CASSWDTQETQYF TGTGCCAGCAGCTGGGACACCCAAGAGACCCAGTACTTC
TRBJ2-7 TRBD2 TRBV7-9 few CASSLAAGVSYEQYF TGTGCCAGCAGCTTAGCAGCGGGAGTCTCCTACGAGCAGTACTTC
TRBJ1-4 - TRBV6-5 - CASSYGDFSEKLFF TGTGCCAGCAGCTACGGGGACTTTAGTGAAAAACTGTTTTTT
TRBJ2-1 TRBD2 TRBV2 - CASSGRRGNNEQFF TGTGCCAGCAGTGGTCGGCGGGGGAACAATGAGCAGTTCTTC
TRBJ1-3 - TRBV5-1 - CASSTESSGNTIYF TGCGCCAGCAGCACTGAGAGCTCTGGAAACACCATATATTTT
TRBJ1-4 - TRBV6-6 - CASSADSEKLFF TGTGCCAGCAGTGCGGACAGTGAAAAACTGTTTTTT
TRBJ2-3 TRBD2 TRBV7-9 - CASSLVLAGITDTQYF TGTGCCAGCAGCTTAGTCTTAGCGGGAATCACAGATACGCAGTATTTT
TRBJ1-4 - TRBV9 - CASSARGAGTNEKLFF TGTGCCAGCAGCGCCCGAGGGGCAGGGACAAATGAAAAACTGTTTTTT
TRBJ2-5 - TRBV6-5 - CASSYSQGTGGTQYF TGTGCCAGCAGTTACTCACAGGGGACCGGGGGGACCCAGTACTTC
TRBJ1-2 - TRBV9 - CASSVEATERYGYTF TGTGCCAGCAGCGTAGAAGCGACAGAGCGCTATGGCTACACCTTC
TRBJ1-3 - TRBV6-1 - CASSGGERGNAGNTIYF TGTGCCAGCAGTGGAGGCGAGCGGGGAAATGCTGGAAACACCATATATTTT
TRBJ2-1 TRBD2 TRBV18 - CASSPTLRENNEQFF TGTGCCAGCTCACCGACTTTGCGGGAGAACAATGAGCAGTTCTTC
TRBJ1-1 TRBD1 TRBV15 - CATSRNRGQAFF TGTGCCACCAGCAGGAACAGGGGACAAGCTTTCTTT
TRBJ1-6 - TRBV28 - CASSFQNSPLHF TGTGCCAGCAGTTTCCAGAATTCACCCCTCCACTTT
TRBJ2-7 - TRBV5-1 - CASSFMTGTFYEQYF TGCGCCAGCAGCTTTATGACCGGGACATTTTACGAGCAGTACTTC
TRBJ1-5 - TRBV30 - CAWSIDASQPQHF TGTGCCTGGAGTATCGATGCCAGTCAGCCCCAGCATTTT
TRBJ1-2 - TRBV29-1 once CSVAEGVSGYGYTF TGCAGCGTTGCTGAGGGGGTTTCAGGCTATGGCTACACCTTC
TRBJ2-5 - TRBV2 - CASSDLRGETQYF TGTGCCAGCAGTGATTTAAGAGGAGAGACCCAGTACTTC
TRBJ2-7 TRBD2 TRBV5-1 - CASSLGTGTSVYEQYF TGCGCCAGCAGCTTGGGAACCGGGACTAGCGTCTACGAGCAGTACTTC
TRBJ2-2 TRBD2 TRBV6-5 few CASSPLAGGTGELFF TGTGCCAGCAGTCCTCTAGCGGGAGGTACCGGGGAGCTGTTTTTT
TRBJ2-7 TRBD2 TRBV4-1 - CASSHHGLAEGNEQYF TGCGCCAGCAGCCATCACGGACTAGCCGAGGGGAACGAGCAGTACTTC
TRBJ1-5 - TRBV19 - CASSTNSGEGQPQHF TGTGCCAGTAGTACAAACTCAGGGGAGGGTCAGCCCCAGCATTTT
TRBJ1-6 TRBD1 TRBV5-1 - CASSYGTGSSSPLHF TGCGCCAGCAGCTATGGGACAGGGTCTTCTTCACCCCTCCACTTT
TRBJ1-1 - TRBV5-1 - CASSFSQETEAFF TGCGCCAGCAGCTTCTCACAGGAGACTGAAGCTTTCTTT
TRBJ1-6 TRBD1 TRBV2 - CASSEDLLRQGLPLHF TGTGCCAGCAGTGAGGACCTCCTGAGACAGGGGTTACCCCTCCACTTT
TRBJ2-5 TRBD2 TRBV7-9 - CASSLGLAGGIVETQYF TGTGCCAGCAGCTTAGGACTAGCGGGAGGAATAGTAGAGACCCAGTACTTC